This T cell receptor beta chain was captured by sequencing in a study of blood T cell repertoires in COVID-19. Clones were sequenced by immunoSEQ multiplex PCR, and TCRdb holds only the in-frame ones, with some missing. Of approximately 69,000 clones in the sample, 70% to 75% were seen once. The CDR3 has 12 residues. The V and J ends lost 1 base and 11 bases respectively, with 11 bases between them. Germline V CDR1 and CDR2: MNHEY, SMNVEV (reference sequence). The sequence came from a man aged 60-69 years with acute or convalescent COVID-19. The specimen was peripheral blood. The chain combines TRBV27 with TRBJ1-1; tentatively, D is TRBD1 (5 bases). CDR3 amino acids: CASSLLGGNAFF. In DNA, the CDR3 is TGTGCCAGCAGTTTATTGGGGGGGAATGCTTTCTTT.